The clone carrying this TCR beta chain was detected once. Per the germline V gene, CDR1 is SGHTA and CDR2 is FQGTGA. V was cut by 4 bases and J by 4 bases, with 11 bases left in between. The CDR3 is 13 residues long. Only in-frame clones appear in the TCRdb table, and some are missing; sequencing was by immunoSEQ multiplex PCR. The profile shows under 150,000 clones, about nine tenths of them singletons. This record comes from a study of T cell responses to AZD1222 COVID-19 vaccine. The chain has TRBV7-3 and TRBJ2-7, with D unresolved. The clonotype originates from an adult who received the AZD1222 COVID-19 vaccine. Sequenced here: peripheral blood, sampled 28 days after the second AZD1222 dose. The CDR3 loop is CASSSGETYEQYF. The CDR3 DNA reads TGTGCCAGCAGCTCCGGCGAGACGTACGAGCAGTACTTC.